These 20 T cell receptor beta chains came from one sample sequenced in a study of T cells expressing NK-cell markers. TCRdb derives one entry per CDR3 protein from the 5' RACE reads, leaving out DNA. The sample totals about 170,000 distinct CDR3 sequences. Sequencing used blood T cells: a sorted CD56 or NKG2C T cell subset, CD4+ or CD8+ T cells, or bulk PBMC T cells (not recorded which). Receptors originate from a man between 18 and 69 years old in good health.

The rearrangement uses TRBV6-1 and TRBJ1-2; TCRdb indicates TRBD1, and absent DNA this call remains unverified. CDR1 MNHNS and CDR2 SASEGT come from the germline V gene. The length of the CDR3 is 14 residues. This CDR3 is CASSRRDRRDGYTF.

This rearrangement joins TRBV5-8 to TRBJ2-7. CDR3 size: 15 residues. Germline V gene lookup returns CDR1 SGHTS and CDR2 YDEGEE. The CDR3 sequence: CASSVGIAASYEQYF.

This chain uses TRBV4-2 with TRBJ2-3; there is no DNA to check the TCRdb D call of TRBD2. The germline V gene encodes CDR1 LGHNA and CDR2 YNFKEQ. The length of the CDR3 is 15 residues. The CDR3 region is CASSPQRGDTDTQYF.

V usage is TRBV6-6 and J usage is TRBJ1-5. The germline gives CDR1 MNHNY, CDR2 SVGAGI (reference sequence). This CDR3 comprises 13 residues. CDR3 in amino acids: CATFLSRNQPQHF.

V is TRBV7-9 and J is TRBJ1-6; the D gene TCRdb calls, TRBD1, cannot be checked with no DNA. Germline V gene lookup returns CDR1 SEHNR and CDR2 FQNEAQ (reference sequence). This CDR3 spans 18 amino acids. The CDR3 here is CASSLVGQGGIYNSPLHF.

The chain carries TRBV12-3 or TRBV12-4 and TRBJ2-3; the D gene TCRdb calls, TRBD2, cannot be checked with no DNA. The CDR3 spans 16 residues. This chain's CDR3 is CASSFASGGPPDTQYF.

V gene TRBV7-6 combines with J gene TRBJ2-3; without DNA, the TCRdb call of TRBD2 cannot be checked. CDR3 length equals 16 residues. CDR1 is SGHVS, CDR2 FNYEAQ, per germline. Here the CDR3 reads CASSLGAGSSTDTQYF.

The chain uses TRBV3-1 and TRBJ2-2. CDR3 length: 12 amino acids. Germline values: CDR1 LGHDT, CDR2 YNNKEL (reference sequence). The CDR3 sequence is CASSYHTGELFF. Drawing the rest from reference TRBV3-1 and TRBJ2-2, the complete variable domain is DTAVSQTPKYLVTQMGNDKSIKCEQNLGHDTMYWYKQDSKKFLKIMFSYNNKELIINETVPNRFSPKSPDKAHLNLHINSLELGDSAVYFCASSYHTGELFFGEGSRLTVL.

The chain is built from TRBV6-5 and TRBJ2-4; TCRdb indicates TRBD1, and absent DNA this call remains unverified. The CDR3 totals 16 residues. Germline V gene lookup returns CDR1 MNHEY and CDR2 SVGAGI. The CDR3 sequence is CASSYDRDRAKNIQYF.

The chain recombines TRBV19 with TRBJ2-5. Germline assignment: CDR1 LNHDA and CDR2 SQIVND (reference sequence). The CDR3 is made up of 12 amino acids. The CDR3 is CASSADAETQYF.

This chain connects TRBV7-6 to TRBJ1-2; checking the TCRdb D call of TRBD1 is not possible without DNA. Germline V gene data show CDR1 as SGHVS and CDR2 as FNYEAQ. This CDR3 region has 13 residues. This CDR3 reads CASSLGEGDGYTF.

The chain recombines TRBV20-1 with TRBJ1-1; no DNA is available, so the TRBD1 call from TCRdb remains unchecked. This CDR3 has 15 amino acids. From germline, CDR1 is DFQATT and CDR2 SNEGSKA (reference sequence). The CDR3 loop is CSADQLGQGSAEAFF.

The chain carries TRBV21-1 and TRBJ2-7; TCRdb calls TRBD1, which cannot be checked without DNA. TRBV21-1 counts as a pseudogene. This CDR3 has 14 residues. CDR3 residues: CTPDRYPCLHEQYF.

This sequence joins TRBV11-2 and TRBJ2-3; TCRdb's D call of TRBD1 is untestable without DNA. The V gene's germline CDR1 is SGHAT and CDR2 FQNNGV. This CDR3 comprises 17 residues. The CDR3 loop reads CASSFKTDSTKDHTQYF.

The rearrangement uses TRBV28 and TRBJ2-7; TCRdb proposes TRBD1, but this gene call is untestable without DNA. The germline V gene encodes CDR1 MDHEN and CDR2 SYDVKM. CDR3 size: 16 residues. CDR3 residues: CASSFRQSRVTYEQYF.

This chain connects TRBV7-9 to TRBJ1-1; TCRdb lists TRBD1, though no DNA is available to test this call. Per germline, CDR1 SEHNR and CDR2 FQNEAQ (reference sequence). This CDR3 spans 17 amino acids. The CDR3 loop is CASSSGTGVGMNTEAFF.

CDR3 region: CATDAGVVNTEAFF. This chain joins TRBV19 and TRBJ1-1. The germline V gene encodes CDR1 LNHDA and CDR2 SQIVND (reference sequence). The CDR3 is made up of 14 amino acids.

The rearrangement links TRBV23-1 to TRBJ2-7. TRBV23-1 is assigned to the ORF class and has an uncertain function. CDR3 size: 16 residues. This CDR3 reads CASSQLLGQHSYEQYF.

This rearrangement joins TRBV6-2 or TRBV6-3 to TRBJ1-4; TCRdb designates TRBD1, a call that cannot be tested without DNA. The CDR3 is 15 residues long. Germline loops: CDR1 MNHEY, CDR2 SVGEGT. CDR3: CASRRTGGIHEKLFF.

This chain uses TRBV7-9 with TRBJ2-7. Germline-derived CDR1 and CDR2 are SEHNR and FQNEAQ (reference sequence). The CDR3 is 12 residues long. CDR3 in amino acids: CASSWLGNEQYF.